This T cell receptor beta chain was sequenced in a study of OX40 agonist ivuxolimab in advanced cancers. Study-level points and caveats: Clones of CD4+ and CD8+ blood T cells grew by week 6 at doses of 0.1 to 3.0 mg/kg.

Some clones are missing from TCRdb's copy, which holds only in-frame ones; the method was immunoSEQ multiplex PCR. This table has about 66,000 clones, about 91% appearing once. CDR1 is SQVTM, CDR2 ANQGSEA, per germline. The germline V and J ends were trimmed by 8 bases and 5 bases, with 9 bases remaining between them. The CDR3 is 11 residues long. Worth noting for this clone: Antigen specificity is unknown.

This TCR was sampled from an adult with an advanced solid tumor such as melanoma, head and neck, liver or kidney cancer. This chain links TRBV29-1 with TRBJ1-4; unclear D gene. The sequencing used CD4+ or CD8+ T cells sorted from blood, collected in a trial of the OX40 agonist ivuxolimab. CDR3 sequence (DNA): TGCAGCCTTTCAGAGAATGAAAAACTGTTTTTT. Encoded protein: CSLSENEKLFF.